A selection of T cell receptor beta chains follows, all from one sample in a study of cytomegalovirus exposure and HLA in healthy donors. Assay used: immunoSEQ multiplex PCR; TCRdb lists only in-frame clones, some missing. The sample records 80,000 to 95,000 clones, approximately 71% being singletons. The material sequenced was PBMCs. Every receptor here comes from a woman aged 18-30 years in good health and CMV-seropositive. CDR3s include the opening cysteine and the closing phenylalanine or tryptophan.

cdr3_aa	v_call	j_call	cdr3_length
CASSPRAGLYYGYTF	TRBV6-5	TRBJ1-2	15
CASSGDRENQPQHF	TRBV9	TRBJ1-5	14
CASSAPSGGVGELFF	TRBV5-4	TRBJ2-2	15
CATDRGGNEQYF	TRBV10-3	TRBJ2-7	12
CASSEGLRGGPFF	TRBV6-1	TRBJ2-1	13
CASSRQANTEAFF	TRBV4-1	TRBJ1-1	13
CASKGDRDRPPYEQYF	TRBV7-9	TRBJ2-7	16
CASSLKRQGVYGYTF	TRBV5-4	TRBJ1-2	15
CASSMISGRAYEQYF	TRBV5-4	TRBJ2-7	15
CASSPLVAQGPNNEQFF	TRBV18	TRBJ2-1	17
CASSAGLAASNEQFF	TRBV9	TRBJ2-1	15
CASSPERGNTIYF	TRBV18	TRBJ1-3	13
CASSQDRETNQPQHF	TRBV4-2	TRBJ1-5	15
CASSFQIETSPSNTGELFF	TRBV7-6	TRBJ2-2	19
CAWSHRDRGSKSGKLFF	TRBV30	TRBJ1-4	17
CASSQRRGGTDTQYF	TRBV6-1	TRBJ2-3	15
CASSFDKNTEAFF	TRBV5-1	TRBJ1-1	13
CASSLDLGDRGRNYGYTF	TRBV5-1	TRBJ1-2	18
CASSGQGAEGYTF	TRBV9	TRBJ1-2	13
CASSLGPTTNEKLFF	TRBV5-6	TRBJ1-4	15
CASSETIAGGKVAQYF	TRBV2	TRBJ2-7	16
CASSTSGDTDTQYF	TRBV5-1	TRBJ2-3	14
CASSYSAGGNTEAFF	TRBV6-5	TRBJ1-1	15
CASSPGQGAGGYTF	TRBV5-1	TRBJ1-2	14
CASSIGEAYEQYF	TRBV18	TRBJ2-7	13
CAMGDRRENTEAFF	TRBV6-1	TRBJ1-1	14
CASSPGTDNEKLFF	TRBV5-6	TRBJ1-4	14
CASSVSTSGGSLGTDTQYF	TRBV9	TRBJ2-3	19
CASSQTVVARYGYTF	TRBV4-3	TRBJ1-2	15
CASSPQANTEAFF	TRBV14	TRBJ1-1	13
CASSLDQRGNEQFF	TRBV18	TRBJ2-1	14
CASKGQGIAEAFF	TRBV6-6	TRBJ1-1	13
CASSLGGMNTGELFF	TRBV7-9	TRBJ2-2	15
CASSLAGVNTEAFF	TRBV11-3	TRBJ1-1	14
CASSVGQDYGYTF	TRBV7-9	TRBJ1-2	13
CASSLRGSNQPQHF	TRBV28	TRBJ1-5	14
CASRSYSGGFGGYTF	TRBV6-5	TRBJ1-2	15
CATSREGSGGSYEQFF	TRBV15	TRBJ2-1	16
CASSPQGTRTEAFF	TRBV7-3	TRBJ1-1	14
CASSYDPRSPLHF	TRBV6-6	TRBJ1-6	13
CASSPLVTSSYNEQFF	TRBV9	TRBJ2-1	16
CASSYSSLLSTYEQYF	TRBV6-5	TRBJ2-7	16
CASSLQGLASYEQYF	TRBV7-2	TRBJ2-7	15
CASSREGSGGSGYTF	TRBV28	TRBJ1-2	15
CASSPSGPREGLETQYF	TRBV28	TRBJ2-5	17
CASSVSQGAKNIQYF	TRBV7-9	TRBJ2-4	15
CASMGQGDTEAFF	TRBV27	TRBJ1-1	13
CATVDYYNEQFF	TRBV19	TRBJ2-1	12
CSVEDPLTSGRRYNEQFF	TRBV29-1	TRBJ2-1	18
CASMNRVGPDTQYF	TRBV7-9	TRBJ2-3	14
CASSLTGLVNNEQFF	TRBV7-6	TRBJ2-1	15
CASTTTGAVPYNEQFF	TRBV19	TRBJ2-1	16
CASSKGASGRACRMTYEQYF	TRBV21-1	TRBJ2-7	20
CSGLGKGDTEAFF	TRBV29-1	TRBJ1-1	13
CASSPRTSGRWQETQYF	TRBV5-1	TRBJ2-5	17
CASNGMASTDTQYF	TRBV7-9	TRBJ2-3	14
CASSLLRTGSYEQYF	TRBV5-6	TRBJ2-7	15